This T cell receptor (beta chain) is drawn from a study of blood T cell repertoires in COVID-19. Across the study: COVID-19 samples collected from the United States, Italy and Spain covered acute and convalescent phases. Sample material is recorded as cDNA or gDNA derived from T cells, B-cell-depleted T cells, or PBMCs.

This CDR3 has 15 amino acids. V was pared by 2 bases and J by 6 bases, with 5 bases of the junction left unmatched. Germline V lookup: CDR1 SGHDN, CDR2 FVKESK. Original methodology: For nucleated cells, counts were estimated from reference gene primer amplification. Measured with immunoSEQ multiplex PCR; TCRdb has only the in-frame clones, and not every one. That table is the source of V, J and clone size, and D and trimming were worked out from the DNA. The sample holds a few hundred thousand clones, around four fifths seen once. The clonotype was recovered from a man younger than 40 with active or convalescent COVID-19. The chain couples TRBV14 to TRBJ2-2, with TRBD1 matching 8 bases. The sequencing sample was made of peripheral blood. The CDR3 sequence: CASSQLGQVAGELFF. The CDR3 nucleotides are TGTGCCAGCAGCCAACTGGGACAGGTGGCCGGGGAGCTGTTTTTT.